This record concerns one TCR beta chain sequence. The record originates from a study of regulatory T cells in long-lasting Graves disease. Sample time point: newly diagnosed GD, antithyroid drugs for less than 3 months. From RNA extracted from PBMCs, the TCR library was made. For TCR beta, libraries came from iRepertoire HTBI primers and Arm-PCR of CDR3 regions. Using its own MiXCR run on the multiplex PCR reads, TCRdb lists one record per CDR3 protein. The table has approximately 400,000 distinct CDR3 sequences, over 12% seen once. CDR3 length: 12 residues. J was trimmed by 5 bases and V by 7 bases; bases with no gene match: 5. The germline gives CDR1 WSHSY, CDR2 SAAADI. These same data were also listed under a study on T cells in Graves' hyperthyroidism and ophthalmopathy. That investigation notes: Median prediction lead before ophthalmopathy onset was 6.5 months with the model.

The chain combines TRBV10-2 with TRBJ2-7; TRBD2 agrees at 7 bases. Sequencing was performed on peripheral blood mononuclear cells (PBMCs), taken at new diagnosis, from a patient treated with antithyroid drugs. The TCR sequence derives from a woman aged 40 to 50 with Graves disease. Here the CDR3 reads CASTPLADEQYF. DNA of the CDR3: TGCGCCAGCACACCCCTAGCGGACGAGCAGTACTTC.